This T cell receptor beta chain was sequenced in a study of CD8 T cells in ankylosing spondylitis. V lost 0 bases to trimming and J lost 6 bases, with 12 bases between them. Germline CDR1 MGHDK, CDR2 SYGVNS. This CDR3 has 14 amino acids. Quantitative 5'-RACE with molecular barcodes was used to make the TCR beta libraries. Each CDR3 protein gets one entry after TCRdb re-called the 5' RACE reads with MiXCR. The table lists 300,000 to 350,000 distinct CDR3 sequences, about a fifth of them singletons. General observations from the study: Past research had described some motif variants in reactive arthritis synovial fluid and blood. CD8+ disease-linked clones were present at relatively low frequencies in blood.

This clonotype has just a few counts. Its antigen is not identified. The source is a female donor with ankylosing spondylitis or in good health (not recorded which). The J gene is TRBJ2-7, the V gene TRBV25-1; D may be TRBD1 or TRBD2 (5 bases each). The source material was blood, either unsorted or a sorted T cell fraction (not recorded which). The CDR3 DNA reads as TGTGCCAGCAGTGAATATGGGGACCGGTTCGAGCAGTACTTC. Translated, it gives CASSEYGDRFEQYF.